This T cell receptor beta chain was observed in a study of blood T cell repertoires in COVID-19. Across the whole study: Acute-phase and convalescent COVID-19 samples originated in the United States, Italy and Spain.

The CDR3 contains 15 residues. The germline CDR1 and CDR2 sequences are MDHEN and SYDVKM. V lost 8 bases, J lost 3 bases, and 16 bases lay in between. Repertoires were generated with immunoSEQ multiplex PCR, while TCRdb's copy carries only in-frame clones and drops some. The sample has approximately 180,000 clones; roughly 84% are singletons. This clone was counted once. The chain couples TRBV28 to TRBJ1-4, with a possible D match to TRBD1 (5 bases). The receptor comes from a person aged 70 to 79 with COVID-19, enrolled during active disease. What was sequenced was peripheral blood. The CDR3 spells CASCGMGGSNEKLFF. In DNA, the CDR3 is TGTGCCAGCTGTGGGATGGGGGGGTCTAATGAAAAACTGTTTTTT.